This T cell receptor beta chain stems from a study of T cells in Graves' hyperthyroidism and ophthalmopathy. Study-level findings and limits: Separation of ophthalmopathy from stable hyperthyroidism was achieved by a 13 V-J model.

As for this clonotype: What it recognizes is unknown.

Losses at the gene ends were 5 bases for V and 7 bases for J; bases not matched to a gene: 5. CDR3 length: 13 residues. Germline V lookup: CDR1 SEHNR, CDR2 FQNEAQ (reference sequence). Those patients with uncontrolled infection, other autoimmune disease, pregnancy or lactation were excluded. Each diagnosis was grounded in clinical symptoms, serum thyroxine and TRAb, thyroid ultrasound, and orbital computed tomography. Amplification targeted TCR beta CDR3 regions from RNA transcripts. An initial round of RT-PCR targeting the TCR CDR3 relied on the HTBI primer set. One entry per CDR3 protein results from TCRdb running MiXCR on the multiplex PCR reads. The table has about 580,000 distinct CDR3 sequences, 46% seen once.

The specimen sequenced was peripheral blood or thyroid tissue (not recorded which). The chain links TRBV7-9 to TRBJ1-2; TRBD1 agrees at 9 bases. The receptor was derived from a woman between 18 and 29 years old with Graves' hyperthyroidism. CDR3 region: CASSQTGGVGYTF. The CDR3 bases are TGTGCCAGCAGCCAGACAGGGGGGGTTGGCTACACCTTC.